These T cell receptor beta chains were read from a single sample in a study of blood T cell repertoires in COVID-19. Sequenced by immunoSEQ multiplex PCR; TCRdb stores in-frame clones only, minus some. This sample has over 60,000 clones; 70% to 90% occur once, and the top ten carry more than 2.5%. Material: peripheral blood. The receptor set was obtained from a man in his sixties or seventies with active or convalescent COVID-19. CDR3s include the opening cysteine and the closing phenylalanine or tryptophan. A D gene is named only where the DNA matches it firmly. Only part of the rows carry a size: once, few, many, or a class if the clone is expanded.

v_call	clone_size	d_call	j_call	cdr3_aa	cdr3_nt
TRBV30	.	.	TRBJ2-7	CAWRRTATYEQYF	TGTGCCTGGAGACGGACAGCCACCTACGAGCAGTACTTC
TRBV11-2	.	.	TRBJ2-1	CASSLDSGIYNEQFF	TGTGCCAGCAGCTTGGATAGCGGCATTTACAATGAGCAGTTCTTC
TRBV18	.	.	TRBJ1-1	CASSPGGRGYRNTEAFF	TGTGCCAGCTCACCAGGAGGCAGGGGCTACCGGAACACTGAAGCTTTCTTT
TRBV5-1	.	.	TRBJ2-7	CASSDGTRQRLSYEQYF	TGCGCCAGCAGCGACGGCACGAGACAGAGACTCTCCTACGAGCAGTACTTC
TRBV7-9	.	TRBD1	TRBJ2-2	CASSPGQTTGELFF	TGTGCCAGCAGCCCGGGACAGACCACCGGGGAGCTGTTTTTT
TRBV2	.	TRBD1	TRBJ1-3	CASRRDRERHTIYF	TGTGCCAGCAGAAGGGACAGGGAAAGACACACCATATATTTT
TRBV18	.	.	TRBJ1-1	CASSAQDSGTEAFF	TGTGCCAGCTCAGCGCAGGACAGTGGCACTGAAGCTTTCTTT
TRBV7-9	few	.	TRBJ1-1	CASSPGLANTEAFF	TGTGCCAGCAGCCCAGGGTTGGCGAACACTGAAGCTTTCTTT
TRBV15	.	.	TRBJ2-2	CATSREAGNTGELFF	TGTGCCACCAGCAGAGAGGCGGGAAACACCGGGGAGCTGTTTTTT
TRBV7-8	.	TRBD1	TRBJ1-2	CASSSWDRGLIAYGYTF	TGTGCCAGCAGCTCGTGGGACAGGGGGCTCATTGCCTATGGCTACACCTTC
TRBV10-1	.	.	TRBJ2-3	CASSDGSGTDTQYF	TGCGCCAGCAGTGACGGGAGTGGCACAGATACGCAGTATTTT
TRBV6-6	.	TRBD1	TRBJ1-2	CASSYRTGAPNYGYTF	TGTGCCAGCAGTTACCGGACAGGGGCCCCTAACTATGGCTACACCTTC
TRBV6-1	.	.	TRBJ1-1	CASSEVWAVDEAFF	TGTGCCAGCAGTGAAGTGTGGGCAGTCGATGAAGCTTTCTTT
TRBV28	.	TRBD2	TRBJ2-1	CASRGGRHGYNEQFF	TGTGCCAGCAGAGGCGGGAGGCATGGCTACAATGAGCAGTTCTTC
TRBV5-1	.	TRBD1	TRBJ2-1	CASSFDQGVGLYNEQFF	TGCGCCAGCAGCTTTGACCAGGGGGTAGGGCTCTACAATGAGCAGTTCTTC
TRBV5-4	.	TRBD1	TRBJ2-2	CASSRQGGVLSGELFF	TGTGCCAGCAGCCGTCAAGGGGGCGTCCTTTCCGGGGAGCTGTTTTTT
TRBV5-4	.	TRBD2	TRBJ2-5	CASSLELAGIKETQYF	TGTGCCAGCAGCTTGGAGCTAGCGGGAATAAAAGAGACCCAGTACTTC
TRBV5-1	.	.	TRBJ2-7	CASSPPDSPYEQYF	TGCGCCAGCAGCCCACCGGACAGCCCCTACGAGCAGTACTTC
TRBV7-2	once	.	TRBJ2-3	CASSSQGGDTQYF	TGTGCCAGCAGCTCCCAGGGGGGAGATACGCAGTATTTT
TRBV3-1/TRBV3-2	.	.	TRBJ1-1	CASSQGGWREAAFF	TGTGCCAGCAGCCAAGGAGGCTGGAGGGAGGCAGCTTTCTTT
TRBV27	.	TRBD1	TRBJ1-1	CASMGQGALVGTEAFF	TGTGCCAGCATGGGGCAGGGGGCTTTGGTTGGCACTGAAGCTTTCTTT
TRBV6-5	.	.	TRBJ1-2	CASSQTHTPTNGYTF	TGTGCCAGCAGCCAAACCCATACCCCCACAAATGGCTACACCTTC
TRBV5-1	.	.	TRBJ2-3	CASSSPGTQYF	TGCGCCAGCAGCTCGCCGGGAACGCAGTATTTT
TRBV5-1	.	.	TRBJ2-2	CASSLLQTAGELFF	TGCGCCAGCAGCTTGCTACAGACGGCCGGGGAGCTGTTTTTT
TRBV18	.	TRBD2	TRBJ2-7	CASSPGLAGWPEQYF	TGTGCCAGCTCACCGGGACTAGCGGGATGGCCCGAGCAGTACTTC
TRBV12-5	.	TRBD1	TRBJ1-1	CASGSGQGIVEAFF	TGTGCTAGTGGATCCGGACAGGGGATTGTTGAAGCTTTCTTT
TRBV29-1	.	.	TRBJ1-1	CSVTGPNTEAFF	TGCAGCGTTACTGGGCCGAACACTGAAGCTTTCTTT
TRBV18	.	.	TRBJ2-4	CASSPNPLMELAKNIQYF	TGTGCCAGCTCGCCAAACCCGCTTATGGAGTTAGCCAAAAACATTCAGTACTTC
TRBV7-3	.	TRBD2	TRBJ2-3	CASSKENFPGLGADTQYF	TGTGCCAGCAGCAAGGAGAACTTCCCGGGACTAGGCGCAGATACGCAGTATTTT
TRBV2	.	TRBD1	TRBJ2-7	CASTRDRQAYEQYF	TGTGCCAGCACCCGGGACAGGCAAGCCTACGAGCAGTACTTC
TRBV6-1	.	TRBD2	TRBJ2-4	CASREIAGREGLAKNIQYF	TGTGCCAGCAGGGAAATAGCGGGCCGAGAGGGACTAGCCAAAAACATTCAGTACTTC
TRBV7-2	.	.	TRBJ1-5	CASSRRGGNQPQHF	TGTGCCAGCAGCCGGCGGGGAGGCAATCAGCCCCAGCATTTT
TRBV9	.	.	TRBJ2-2	CASSVAVTRGTGELFF	TGTGCCAGCAGCGTAGCAGTGACTAGGGGCACCGGGGAGCTGTTTTTT
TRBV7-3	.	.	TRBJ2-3	CASSSGWGDTQYF	TGTGCCAGCAGCTCCGGGTGGGGCGATACGCAGTATTTT
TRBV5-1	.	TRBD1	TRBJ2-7	CASSSTDRYYEQYF	TGCGCCAGCAGTTCTACGGACAGGTACTACGAGCAGTACTTC
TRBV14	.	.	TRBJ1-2	CASSQIAGRGSGYTF	TGTGCCAGCAGCCAAATCGCAGGCAGGGGAAGTGGCTACACCTTC
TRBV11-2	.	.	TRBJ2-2	CASSFSGTNTGELFF	TGTGCCAGCAGCTTTAGCGGAACCAACACCGGGGAGCTGTTTTTT
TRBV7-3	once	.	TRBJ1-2	CASSLTGGHGYTF	TGTGCCAGCAGCTTAACAGGGGGACACGGCTACACCTTC
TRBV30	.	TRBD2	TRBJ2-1	CAWSKTSGSLYNEQFF	TGTGCCTGGAGTAAGACTAGCGGGAGTCTATACAATGAGCAGTTCTTC
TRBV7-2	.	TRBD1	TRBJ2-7	CASSFMGQGSYEQYF	TGTGCCAGCAGCTTTATGGGACAGGGATCCTACGAGCAGTACTTC
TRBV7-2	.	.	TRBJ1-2	CASSSHRAGNYGYTF	TGTGCCAGCAGCTCACACAGGGCTGGGAACTATGGCTACACCTTC